This passage covers 24 T cell receptor beta chains from one sample sequenced in a study of cytomegalovirus exposure and HLA in healthy donors. PCR amplification relied on 60 Vbeta primers (plus 13 Jbeta primers). Clones were read by immunoSEQ multiplex PCR, and TCRdb kept only the in-frame ones, dropping some. The data show about 130,000 clones, around 72% seen once. Source material: PBMCs. All receptors come from a man aged 30-40 years in good health and CMV-seronegative.

V gene TRBV11-3 combines with J gene TRBJ2-2, with TRBD1 matching 8 bases. Unmatched junction bases numbered 6, after V lost 5 bases and J lost 4 bases. Looked up from germline, CDR1 is SGHNT and CDR2 is YENEEA. This CDR3 region has 15 residues. CDR3 in amino acids: CASSPSGGVTGELFF. The CDR3, as DNA: TGTGCCAGCAGCCCATCAGGGGGCGTCACCGGGGAGCTGTTTTTT.

This chain uses TRBV18 with TRBJ1-1; 7 nucleotides align to TRBD1. J gave up 4 bases and V 3 bases, and 2 bases lay outside the gene matches. The germline V gene has CDR1 KGHSH and CDR2 LQKENI. This CDR3 contains 13 residues. This CDR3 is CASSPEGATEAFF. The CDR3 DNA reads as TGTGCCAGCTCACCGGAGGGGGCCACTGAAGCTTTCTTT.

This clone was observed a single time. The chain couples TRBV7-2 to TRBJ2-3; the match to TRBD2 covers 13 bases. J lost 3 bases, V lost 5 bases, and 8 bases had no gene match. Germline V gene lookup returns CDR1 SGHTA and CDR2 FQGNSA. The CDR3 consists of 17 residues. CDR3 residues: CASSRLGLAGYTDTQYF. In DNA form, the CDR3 reads TGTGCCAGCAGCCGACTGGGACTAGCGGGGTATACAGATACGCAGTATTTT.

The chain joins TRBV7-2 to TRBJ1-4; D uncertain. V was shortened by 5 bases and J by 1 base, with 17 bases between the two germline ends. The length of the CDR3 is 17 residues. Germline V lookup: CDR1 SGHTA, CDR2 FQGNSA. In nucleotides, the CDR3 is TGTGCCAGCAGCCAGCCCAGGCTCCTGGGAACTAATGAAAAACTGTTTTTT. Protein: CASSQPRLLGTNEKLFF.

This clone was detected once. The chain has TRBV5-1 and TRBJ2-1, with D unresolved. There are 15 residues in the CDR3. Germline V gene sequence: CDR1 SGHRS, CDR2 YFSETQ. Trimming stripped 2 bases from V and 8 bases from J, with 17 bases between. CDR3 nucleotide sequence: TGCGCCAGCAGCTTTGAAAGCTACGTTGGTTATGAGCAGTTCTTC. It codes for CASSFESYVGYEQFF. The full variable domain, its missing parts supplied by reference TRBV5-1 and TRBJ2-1, is KAGVTQTPRYLIKTRGQQVTLSCSPISGHRSVSWYQQTPGQGLQFLFEYFSETQRNKGNFPGRFSGRQFSNSRSEMNVSTLELGDSALYLCASSFESYVGYEQFFGPGTRLTVL.

This clone was seen a few times. Here the CDR3 reads CAISVGGSGTEAFF. DNA of the CDR3: TGTGCCATCAGTGTAGGGGGATCGGGCACTGAAGCTTTCTTT. The genes are TRBV10-3 and TRBJ1-1, with D perhaps matching TRBD1 (6 bases). This CDR3 is 14 amino acids long. V shed 4 bases and J shed 4 bases, with 13 bases lying between them. Germline V gives CDR1 ENHRY, CDR2 SYGVKD.

This clone has a single count. The chain combines TRBV7-8 with TRBJ2-7; maybe TRBD2 (6 bases). The CDR3 is 17 amino acids. Germline-derived CDR1 and CDR2 are SGHVS and FQNEAQ. V was shortened by 0 bases and J by 1 base, with 16 bases between the two germline ends. The CDR3 protein is CASSLAVLEGPSYEQYF. The CDR3 nucleotides are TGTGCCAGCAGCTTAGCGGTATTGGAGGGGCCATCCTACGAGCAGTACTTC.

The chain joins TRBV5-1 to TRBJ2-7; D might be TRBD2 (5 bases). The CDR3 consists of 15 residues. Germline values: CDR1 SGHRS, CDR2 YFSETQ. Trimming pared 1 base from V and 0 bases from J, leaving 11 bases between. Written as DNA, the CDR3 is TGCGCCAGCAGCTTGCTGAGAGGGAACTCCTACGAGCAGTACTTC. It translates to CASSLLRGNSYEQYF.

The CDR3 sequence is CASSSGPLNTEAFF. CDR3 nucleotide sequence: TGTGCCAGCAGCTCCGGTCCGTTGAACACTGAAGCTTTCTTT. The V and J genes are TRBV5-6 and TRBJ1-1; no clear D gene. This CDR3 has 14 amino acids. The V gene lost 3 bases and the J gene lost 0 bases, with 9 bases spanning the gap. Per germline, CDR1 SGHDT and CDR2 YYEEEE. The full variable domain, rest sourced from reference TRBV5-6 and TRBJ1-1, is DAGVTQSPTHLIKTRGQQVTLRCSPKSGHDTVSWYQQALGQGPQFIFQYYEEEERQRGNFPDRFSGHQFPNYSSELNVNALLLGDSALYLCASSSGPLNTEAFFGQGTRLTVV.

This clone has only a few counts. The chain carries TRBV7-9 and TRBJ2-5; TRBD2 is a possible D gene (6 bases). The V end lost 5 bases, the J end lost 5 bases, and 15 bases lay between the germline ends. Germline CDR1 reads SEHNR; CDR2 reads FQNEAQ (reference sequence). The CDR3 contains 14 residues. The CDR3 sequence is CASSPVGGLETQYF. As DNA, the CDR3 is TGTGCCAGCAGCCCGGTCGGGGGTTTGGAGACCCAGTACTTC. The full variable domain, in which reference TRBV7-9 and TRBJ2-5 provide the parts outside the CDR3, is DTGVSQNPRHKITKRGQNVTFRCDPISEHNRLYWYRQTLGQGPEFLTYFQNEAQLEKSRLLSDRFSAERPKGSFSTLEIQRTEQGDSAMYLCASSPVGGLETQYFGPGTRLLVL.

The J gene is TRBJ1-2, the V gene TRBV10-3, with D possibly being TRBD1 (6 bases). Germline-derived CDR1 and CDR2 are ENHRY and SYGVKD. The CDR3 extends over 14 amino acids. The V gene lost 6 bases and the J gene lost 8 bases, with 19 bases spanning the gap. CDR3 in DNA: TGTGCCATCAGCCCGGGGCAGGGGTTGGACGGCTACACCTTC. Protein: CAISPGQGLDGYTF.

This clone is a singleton in its sample. The V and J genes are TRBV11-2 and TRBJ1-1, with TRBD1 as a possible D gene (6 bases). Trimming shortened V by 3 bases and J by 8 bases, and 13 bases separated the two germline ends. From germline, CDR1 is SGHAT and CDR2 FQNNGV. This CDR3 is built from 13 residues. CDR3 amino acids: CASSFQPRGEAFF. Written as DNA, the CDR3 is TGTGCCAGCAGCTTTCAACCGAGGGGGGAAGCTTTCTTT.

This clone was counted between two and nine times. The V call is TRBV21-1, the J call TRBJ1-1. TRBV21-1 counts as a pseudogene. The CDR3 length is 16 residues. CDR3 DNA sequence: TGTGCCAGCAGCAAGAGACTTTACGATATGAACACTGAAGCTTTCTTT. As protein: CASSKRLYDMNTEAFF.

This sequence joins TRBV2 and TRBJ1-4; tentative D call: TRBD1 (6 bases). Trimming pared 0 bases from V and 13 bases from J, leaving 15 bases between. Germline loops: CDR1 SNHLY, CDR2 FYNNEI. There are 14 residues in the CDR3. CDR3 in amino acids: CASSEALPGQGLFF. The DNA of the CDR3 is TGTGCCAGCAGTGAAGCGCTTCCGGGACAAGGACTGTTTTTT.

V and J are TRBV27 and TRBJ2-5, with D perhaps matching TRBD2 (5 bases). Germline V lookup: CDR1 MNHEY, CDR2 SMNVEV (reference sequence). V gave up 5 bases and J gave up 4 bases, with 17 bases separating them. This CDR3 has 15 amino acids. The CDR3 DNA sequence: TGTGCCAGCAGTCCTGTGGCCGGGGTCGGAGAGACCCAGTACTTC. It yields the protein CASSPVAGVGETQYF.

The chain carries TRBV18 and TRBJ1-5; 7 bases are shared with TRBD1. This CDR3 is 15 amino acids long. Germline V gene data show CDR1 as KGHSH and CDR2 as LQKENI. V lost 4 bases to trimming and J lost 6 bases; unmatched junction nucleotides: 9. The CDR3 bases are TGTGCCAGCTCACTCAACAGGGGCGGGGTTCAGCCCCAGCATTTT. This encodes CASSLNRGGVQPQHF.

This rearrangement joins TRBV6-6 to TRBJ2-2; the D gene is possibly TRBD1 (6 bases). The CDR3 length is 15 residues. Germline loops: CDR1 MNHNY, CDR2 SVGAGI (reference sequence). V gave up 6 bases and J gave up 1 base, with 12 bases separating them. CDR3 in amino acids: CASRLRGQNTGELFF. The CDR3 region has the DNA TGTGCCAGCAGGCTACGGGGACAGAACACCGGGGAGCTGTTTTTT.

The chain links TRBV19 to TRBJ2-3; 7 bases map to TRBD1. Unmatched junction bases numbered 4, after V lost 6 bases and J lost 1 base. This CDR3 comprises 14 residues. Germline V gene sequence: CDR1 LNHDA, CDR2 SQIVND (reference sequence). In DNA, the CDR3 is TGTGCCAGTAGCACAGGGGCACGCACAGATACGCAGTATTTT. Translated, it gives CASSTGARTDTQYF. The complete variable domain, with remaining parts taken from reference TRBV19 and TRBJ2-3, reads DGGITQSPKYLFRKEGQNVTLSCEQNLNHDAMYWYRQDPGQGLRLIYYSQIVNDFQKGDIAEGYSVSREKKESFPLTVTSAQKNPTAFYLCASSTGARTDTQYFGPGTRLTVL.

The V and J genes are TRBV15 and TRBJ2-3; 8 bases agree with TRBD2. CDR3 length equals 17 residues. V lost 7 bases to trimming and J lost 4 bases; unmatched junction nucleotides: 16. Germline V lookup: CDR1 LNHNV, CDR2 YYDKDF (reference sequence). CDR3 in amino acids: CATTSGRAGGGADTQYF. CDR3 nucleotides: TGTGCCACCACCTCTGGGAGGGCGGGGGGTGGCGCAGATACGCAGTATTTT.

V usage is TRBV5-4 and J usage is TRBJ2-1; 8 bases line up with TRBD2. The germline CDR1 and CDR2 sequences are SGHNT and YYREEE (reference sequence). With V trimmed by 6 bases and J by 1 base, 6 bases remained unmatched. CDR3 size: 15 residues. The CDR3 DNA reads as TGTGCCAGCATGGGAGCGGGGGCGTCCTACAATGAGCAGTTCTTC. This encodes CASMGAGASYNEQFF.

CDR3 protein: CASSTQGVKNYGYTF. As DNA, the CDR3 is TGTGCCAGCAGTACACAGGGGGTCAAAAACTATGGCTACACCTTC. The chain uses TRBV6-1 and TRBJ1-2; 8 bases agree with TRBD1. The CDR3 consists of 15 residues. Germline V gene lookup returns CDR1 MNHNS and CDR2 SASEGT. After removal of 5 bases from V and 2 bases from J, the junction contained 7 bases not matched to a gene.

This chain connects TRBV7-2 to TRBJ1-1; weak D call: TRBD1 (6 bases). Trimming cost V 5 bases and J 4 bases, with 14 bases left between them. Looked up from germline, CDR1 is SGHTA and CDR2 is FQGNSA. The CDR3 runs to 14 residues. CDR3 in DNA: TGTGCCAGCAGCACAGGGACATTGAGCACTGAAGCTTTCTTT. Amino acids: CASSTGTLSTEAFF.

The chain recombines TRBV30 with TRBJ2-7; D gene unclear. CDR3 size: 12 residues. The V gene lost 1 base and the J gene lost 6 bases, with 10 bases spanning the gap. Germline values: CDR1 GTSNPN, CDR2 SVGIG (reference sequence). The CDR3 nucleotides are TGTGCCTGGAGTGCCGCATTCGGCGAGCAGTACTTC. Translation gives CAWSAAFGEQYF.

This clone was detected only a few times. J is TRBJ1-2 and V is TRBV7-2; TRBD1 matches 8 bases. The germline V gene has CDR1 SGHTA and CDR2 FQGNSA. The V gene end was trimmed by 2 bases and the J gene end by 8 bases; junction bases not matched to a gene: 4. The CDR3 is 13 amino acids. Here the CDR3 reads CASSLRGDRGYTF. Written as DNA, the CDR3 is TGTGCCAGCAGCTTAAGGGGGGACAGGGGCTACACCTTC.